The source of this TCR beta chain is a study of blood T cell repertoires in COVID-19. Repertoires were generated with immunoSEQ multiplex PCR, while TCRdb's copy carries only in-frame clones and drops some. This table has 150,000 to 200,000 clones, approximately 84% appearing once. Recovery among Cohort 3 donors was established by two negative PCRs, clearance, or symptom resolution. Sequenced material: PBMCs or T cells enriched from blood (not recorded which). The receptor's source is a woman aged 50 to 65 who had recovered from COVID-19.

This CDR3 reads CASSGGQGVNGNQPQHF. DNA for the CDR3: TGTGCCAGCAGTGGGGGACAGGGGGTCAACGGCAATCAGCCCCAGCATTTT. This chain uses TRBV2 with TRBJ1-5; 11 nucleotides line up with TRBD1. The CDR3 spans 17 residues. V shed 4 bases, J shed 2 bases, and the junction held 7 bases outside the gene matches. Per the germline V gene, CDR1 is SNHLY and CDR2 is FYNNEI. Full variable domain (missing parts from reference TRBV2 and TRBJ1-5): EPEVTQTPSHQVTQMGQEVILRCVPISNHLYFYWYRQILGQKVEFLVSFYNNEISEKSEIFDDQFSVERPDGSNFTLKIRSTKLEDSAMYFCASSGGQGVNGNQPQHFGDGTRLSIL.